These T cell receptor beta chains were read from a single sample in a study of shared clonotypes between healthy human individuals. Repertoires were generated with immunoSEQ multiplex PCR, while TCRdb's copy carries only in-frame clones and drops some. Of roughly 1.5 million clones in the sample, 95% to 99% were seen once. The specimen was naive CD4+ T cells sorted from blood. The source of these receptors is a man under 40 in good health. Both conserved end residues are part of each CDR3. A D gene is named only where the DNA matches it firmly. Size is stated for part of the rows, as once, few or many counts, or as a class when the clone is expanded.

V gene	D gene	clone size	J gene	CDR3 protein	CDR3 DNA
TRBV28	TRBD1	-	TRBJ2-3	CASRRPDRVNRDTQYF	TGTGCCAGCAGAAGACCTGACAGGGTAAATCGGGATACGCAGTATTTT
TRBV7-3	-	once	TRBJ1-1	CASSSEPNTEAFF	TGTGCCAGCAGCTCGGAGCCGAACACTGAAGCTTTCTTT
TRBV7-9	TRBD1	-	TRBJ2-5	CASSLTGGGQETQYF	TGTGCCAGCAGCTTAACAGGGGGCGGCCAAGAGACCCAGTACTTC
TRBV6-5	-	-	TRBJ1-1	CASSYWAREGTEAFF	TGTGCCAGCAGTTACTGGGCAAGGGAGGGGACTGAAGCTTTCTTT
TRBV5-6	-	-	TRBJ2-5	CASSFTPWGPEESETQYF	TGTGCCAGCAGCTTCACACCATGGGGGCCGGAAGAGTCGGAGACCCAGTACTTC
TRBV6-5	TRBD1	-	TRBJ2-1	CASRRGQGATSEQFF	TGTGCCAGCAGGAGGGGACAGGGGGCAACTAGTGAGCAGTTCTTC
TRBV29-1	-	-	TRBJ2-2	CSVGKNTGELFF	TGCAGCGTTGGGAAAAACACCGGGGAGCTGTTTTTT
TRBV5-4	-	-	TRBJ2-1	CASSFLSYNEQFF	TGTGCCAGCAGCTTTCTCTCCTACAATGAGCAGTTCTTC
TRBV7-2	-	-	TRBJ2-3	CASSLTLLGTDTQYF	TGTGCCAGCAGCTTAACACTGTTGGGCACAGATACGCAGTATTTT
TRBV15	-	-	TRBJ1-2	CATSLGRTKDYGYTF	TGTGCCACCAGCCTCGGACGCACGAAGGACTATGGCTACACCTTC
TRBV5-4	-	-	TRBJ1-2	CASSLTNYGYTF	TGTGCCAGCAGCCTCACAAACTATGGCTACACCTTC
TRBV7-9	-	-	TRBJ2-2	CASSLRRPGTYQSGGELFF	TGTGCCAGCAGCTTACGTCGGCCAGGAACTTACCAAAGTGGCGGGGAGCTGTTTTTT
TRBV5-1	-	-	TRBJ1-1	CASSLSRARANTEAFF	TGCGCCAGCAGCTTGTCCAGGGCCCGAGCCAACACTGAAGCTTTCTTT
TRBV18	-	-	TRBJ2-1	CASSLIDEQFF	TGTGCCAGCTCACTCATCGATGAGCAGTTCTTC
TRBV11-2	-	-	TRBJ2-1	CASSPSDTYNEQFF	TGTGCCAGCAGCCCCTCGGACACCTACAATGAGCAGTTCTTC
TRBV7-7	TRBD2	-	TRBJ2-1	CASSFGLVYEQFF	TGTGCTAGCAGCTTCGGACTAGTCTATGAGCAGTTCTTC
TRBV29-1	-	-	TRBJ2-3	CSDSGAWTDTQYF	TGCAGCGATTCGGGAGCGTGGACAGATACGCAGTATTTT
TRBV4-1	-	-	TRBJ2-2	CASSQVKPGELFF	TGCGCCAGCAGCCAAGTTAAACCCGGGGAGCTGTTTTTT
TRBV28	TRBD2	-	TRBJ2-1	CASQKGLAGRLSYNEQFF	TGTGCCAGCCAAAAGGGACTAGCGGGCCGCCTCTCCTACAATGAGCAGTTCTTC
TRBV5-1	TRBD2	-	TRBJ2-1	CASSSAGGNNEQFF	TGCGCCAGCAGCTCAGCGGGAGGAAACAATGAGCAGTTCTTC
TRBV7-3	TRBD1	-	TRBJ2-1	CASSEPGQGNNEQFF	TGTGCCAGCAGCGAACCGGGACAGGGTAACAATGAGCAGTTCTTC
TRBV10-2	TRBD2	-	TRBJ2-5	CASSDPRLAGGGETQYF	TGCGCCAGCAGTGACCCTAGACTAGCGGGAGGGGGGGAGACCCAGTACTTC
TRBV10-1	TRBD2	-	TRBJ2-2	CASSDSGRVGTGELFF	TGCGCCAGCAGTGATTCCGGGAGGGTCGGCACCGGGGAGCTGTTTTTT
TRBV5-4	-	-	TRBJ1-4	CASSLGGIINEKLFF	TGTGCCAGCAGCTTGGGGGGAATTATTAATGAAAAACTGTTTTTT
TRBV5-4	TRBD2	-	TRBJ2-5	CASRRGLAGQETQYF	TGTGCCAGCAGACGGGGACTAGCGGGGCAAGAGACCCAGTACTTC
TRBV28	-	-	TRBJ2-3	CASSGGADGDTQYF	TGTGCCAGCAGTGGGGGCGCCGACGGAGATACGCAGTATTTT
TRBV19	-	-	TRBJ2-5	CASSINRQETQYF	TGTGCCAGTAGTATAAATCGACAAGAGACCCAGTACTTC
TRBV10-2	TRBD2	-	TRBJ2-3	CASGGLASVGTQYF	TGCGCCAGCGGGGGACTAGCGTCGGTGGGTACGCAGTATTTT
TRBV2	-	-	TRBJ2-7	CASTRDGPEQYF	TGTGCCAGCACCCGGGACGGCCCTGAGCAGTACTTC
TRBV11-2	-	-	TRBJ2-7	CASSLNVGEQYF	TGTGCCAGCAGCTTAAATGTGGGCGAGCAGTACTTC
TRBV5-6	-	-	TRBJ2-7	CASSVPGSSYEQYF	TGTGCCAGCAGCGTTCCAGGGAGCTCCTACGAGCAGTACTTC
TRBV7-3	-	-	TRBJ2-1	CASSQSEGAYNEQFF	TGTGCCAGCAGCCAAAGCGAGGGAGCCTACAATGAGCAGTTCTTC
TRBV6-4	-	-	TRBJ1-5	CASSEQGSQPQHF	TGTGCCAGCAGTGAACAAGGTAGTCAGCCCCAGCATTTT
TRBV5-4	TRBD1	-	TRBJ1-5	CASSWDRGQPQHF	TGTGCCAGCAGCTGGGACAGGGGTCAGCCCCAGCATTTT
TRBV19	TRBD1	-	TRBJ1-5	CASSIRDRGSGNQPQHF	TGTGCCAGTAGTATCAGGGACAGGGGGTCTGGCAATCAGCCCCAGCATTTT
TRBV7-9	TRBD2	-	TRBJ2-7	CASSPGRSSYEQYF	TGTGCCAGCAGCCCCGGGAGGAGCTCCTACGAGCAGTACTTC
TRBV5-1	TRBD2	once	TRBJ2-3	CASSNGTSGLTDTQYF	TGCGCCAGCAGCAACGGGACTAGCGGACTCACAGATACGCAGTATTTT
TRBV19	-	once	TRBJ2-5	CASSIPGRSQETQYF	TGTGCCAGTAGTATCCCCGGGCGGAGTCAAGAGACCCAGTACTTC
TRBV28	TRBD1	-	TRBJ1-1	CASSSIGDRPNTEAFF	TGTGCCAGCAGTTCAATAGGGGACAGACCAAACACTGAAGCTTTCTTT
TRBV27	TRBD1	once	TRBJ1-2	CASSLRQGNNYGYTF	TGTGCCAGCAGTCTGCGACAGGGGAATAACTATGGCTACACCTTC